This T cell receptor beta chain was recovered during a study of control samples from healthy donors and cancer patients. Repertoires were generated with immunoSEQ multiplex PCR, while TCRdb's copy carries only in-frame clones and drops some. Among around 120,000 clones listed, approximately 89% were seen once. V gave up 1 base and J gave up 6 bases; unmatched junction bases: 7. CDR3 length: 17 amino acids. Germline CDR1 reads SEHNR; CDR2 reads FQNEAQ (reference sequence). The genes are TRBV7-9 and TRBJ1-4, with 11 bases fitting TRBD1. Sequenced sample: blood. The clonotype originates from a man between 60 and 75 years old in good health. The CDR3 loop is CASSLEGQGVNDEKLFF. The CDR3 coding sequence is TGTGCCAGCAGCTTAGAGGGACAGGGGGTTAATGATGAAAAACTGTTTTTT.